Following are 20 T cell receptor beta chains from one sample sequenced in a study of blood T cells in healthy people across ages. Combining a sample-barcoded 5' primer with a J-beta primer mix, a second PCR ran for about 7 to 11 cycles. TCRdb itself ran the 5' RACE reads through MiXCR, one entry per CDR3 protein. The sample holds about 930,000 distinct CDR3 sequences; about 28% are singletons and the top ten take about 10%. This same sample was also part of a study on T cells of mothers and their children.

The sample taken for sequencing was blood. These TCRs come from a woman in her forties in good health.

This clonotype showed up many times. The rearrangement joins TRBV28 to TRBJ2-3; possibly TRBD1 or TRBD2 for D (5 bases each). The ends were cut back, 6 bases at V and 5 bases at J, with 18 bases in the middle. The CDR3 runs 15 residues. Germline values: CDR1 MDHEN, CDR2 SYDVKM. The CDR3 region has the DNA TGTGCCAGCAGGGAGAGGCCGTCTGGGGGAGATACGCAGTATTTT. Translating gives CASRERPSGGDTQYF.

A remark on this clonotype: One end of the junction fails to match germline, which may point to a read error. The CDR3 DNA follows: TGTGCCAGCAGCCCCACGAGCCTAGCGGGGGGGCCATCAGATACGCGGTATTTT. Protein: CASSPTSLAGGPSDTRYF. The chain links TRBV7-2 to TRBJ2-3, with 12 bases identical to TRBD2. Germline assignment: CDR1 SGHTA and CDR2 FQGNSA. The CDR3 contains 18 residues.

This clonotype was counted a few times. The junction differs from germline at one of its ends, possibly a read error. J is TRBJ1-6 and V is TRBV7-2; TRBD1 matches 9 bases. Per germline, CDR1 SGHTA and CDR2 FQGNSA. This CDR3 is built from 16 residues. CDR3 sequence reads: CASSLRPDRGNSPPHF. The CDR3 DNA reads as TGTGCCAGCAGCTTAAGACCAGACAGGGGGAATTCACCCCCCCACTTT.

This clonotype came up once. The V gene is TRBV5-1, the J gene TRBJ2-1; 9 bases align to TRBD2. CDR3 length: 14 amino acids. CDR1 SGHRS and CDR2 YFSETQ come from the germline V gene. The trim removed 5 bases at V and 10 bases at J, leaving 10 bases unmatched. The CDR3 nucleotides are TGCGCCAGCAGTTTGCATGGCGGGGGGGTAGAGCAGTTCTTC. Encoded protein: CASSLHGGGVEQFF.

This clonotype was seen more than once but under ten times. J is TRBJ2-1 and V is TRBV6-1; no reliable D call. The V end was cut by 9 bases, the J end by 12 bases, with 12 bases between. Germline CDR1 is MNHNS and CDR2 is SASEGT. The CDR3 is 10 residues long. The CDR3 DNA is TGTGCCAGTCGTGTAGGCGGGCAGTTCTTC. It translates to CASRVGGQFF.

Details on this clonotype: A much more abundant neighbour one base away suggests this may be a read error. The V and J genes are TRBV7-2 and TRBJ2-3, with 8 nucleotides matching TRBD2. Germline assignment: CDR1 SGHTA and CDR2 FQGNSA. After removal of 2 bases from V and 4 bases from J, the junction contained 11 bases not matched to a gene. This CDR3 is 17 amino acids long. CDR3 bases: TGTGCCAGCAGCTTAAATCTCGCGGGGGGCACTTCAGATACGCAGTATTTT. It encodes CASSLNLAGGTSDTQYF.

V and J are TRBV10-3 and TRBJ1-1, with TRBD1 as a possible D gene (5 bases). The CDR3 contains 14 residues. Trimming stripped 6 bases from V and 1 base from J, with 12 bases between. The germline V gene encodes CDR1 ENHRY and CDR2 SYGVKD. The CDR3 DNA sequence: TGTGCCATCAGGCAAAATACAGGGAACACTGAAGCTTTCTTT. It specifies CAIRQNTGNTEAFF.

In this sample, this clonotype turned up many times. The CDR3 is CASSPGTLQETQYF. The CDR3 region has the DNA TGTGCCAGCAGCCCAGGGACGTTACAAGAGACCCAGTACTTC. This sequence joins TRBV7-6 and TRBJ2-5; D possibly uses TRBD1 or TRBD2 (5 bases each). CDR1 SGHVS and CDR2 FNYEAQ come from the germline V gene. Between the trimmed V and J ends, which lost 5 bases and 2 bases, there was a span of 12 bases. CDR3 size: 14 residues.

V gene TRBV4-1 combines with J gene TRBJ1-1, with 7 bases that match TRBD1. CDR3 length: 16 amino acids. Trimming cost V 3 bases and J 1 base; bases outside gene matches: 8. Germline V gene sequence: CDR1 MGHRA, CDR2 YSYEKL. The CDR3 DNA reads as TGCGCCAGCAGCCAGGGCGCCGGGACAGCGAACACTGAAGCTTTCTTT. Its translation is CASSQGAGTANTEAFF.

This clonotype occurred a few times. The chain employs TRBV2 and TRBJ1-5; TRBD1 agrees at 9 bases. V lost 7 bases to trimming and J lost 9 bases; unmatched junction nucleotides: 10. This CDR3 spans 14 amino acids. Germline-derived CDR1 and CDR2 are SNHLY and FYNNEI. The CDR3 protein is CASMGQGFTRPQHF. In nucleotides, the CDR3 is TGTGCCAGCATGGGACAGGGATTCACCCGGCCCCAGCATTTT.

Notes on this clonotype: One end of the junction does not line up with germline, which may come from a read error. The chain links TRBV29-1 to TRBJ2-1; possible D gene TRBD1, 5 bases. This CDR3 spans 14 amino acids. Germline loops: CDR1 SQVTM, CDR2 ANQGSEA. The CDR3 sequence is CSVEAPRGGNEQVF. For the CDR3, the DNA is TGCAGCGTTGAAGCCCCAAGGGGCGGTAATGAGCAGGTCTTC.

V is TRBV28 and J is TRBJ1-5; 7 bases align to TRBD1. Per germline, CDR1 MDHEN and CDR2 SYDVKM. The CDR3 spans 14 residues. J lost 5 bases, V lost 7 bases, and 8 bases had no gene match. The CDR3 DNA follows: TGTGCCAGCACCCCTGAACAGGGGTATCAGCCCCAGCATTTT. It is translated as CASTPEQGYQPQHF.

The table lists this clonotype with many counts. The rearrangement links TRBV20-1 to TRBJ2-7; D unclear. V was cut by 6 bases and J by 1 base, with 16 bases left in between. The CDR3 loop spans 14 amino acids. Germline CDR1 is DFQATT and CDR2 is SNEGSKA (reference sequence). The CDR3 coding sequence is TGCAGTGCGCGTTATGAGGATTATTCCTACGAGCAGTACTTC. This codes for CSARYEDYSYEQYF.

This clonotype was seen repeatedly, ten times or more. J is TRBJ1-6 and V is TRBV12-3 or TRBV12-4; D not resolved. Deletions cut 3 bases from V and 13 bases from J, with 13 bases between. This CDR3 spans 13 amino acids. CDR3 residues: CASSLNADFPLHF. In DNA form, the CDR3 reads TGTGCCAGCAGTTTGAACGCAGACTTTCCCCTCCACTTT.

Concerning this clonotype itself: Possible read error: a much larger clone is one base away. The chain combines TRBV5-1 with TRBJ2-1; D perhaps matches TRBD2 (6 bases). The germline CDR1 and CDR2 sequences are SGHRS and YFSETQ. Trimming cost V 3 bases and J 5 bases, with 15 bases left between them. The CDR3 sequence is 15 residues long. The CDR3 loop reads CASSSEGRVDNEQFF. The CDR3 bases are TGCGCCAGCAGCTCGGAGGGCAGGGTGGACAATGAGCAGTTCTTC.

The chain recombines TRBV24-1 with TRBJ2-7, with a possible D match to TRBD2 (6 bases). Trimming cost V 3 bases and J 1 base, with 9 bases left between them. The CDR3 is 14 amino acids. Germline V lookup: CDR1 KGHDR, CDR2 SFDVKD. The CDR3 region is CATSDVGRSYEQYF. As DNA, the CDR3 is TGTGCCACCAGTGATGTAGGGAGGTCCTACGAGCAGTACTTC.

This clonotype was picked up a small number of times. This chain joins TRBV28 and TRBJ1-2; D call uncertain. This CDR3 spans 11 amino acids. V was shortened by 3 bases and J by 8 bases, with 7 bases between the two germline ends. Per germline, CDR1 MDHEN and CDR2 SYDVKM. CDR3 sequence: CASSFISGYTF. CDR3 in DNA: TGTGCCAGCAGTTTTATCAGCGGCTACACCTTC.

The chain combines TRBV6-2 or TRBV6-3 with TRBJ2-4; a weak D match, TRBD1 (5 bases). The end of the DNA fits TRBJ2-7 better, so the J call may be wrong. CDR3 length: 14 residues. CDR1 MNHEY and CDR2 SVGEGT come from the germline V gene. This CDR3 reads CASTHAQGGSEQYF. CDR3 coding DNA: TGTGCCAGCACCCACGCCCAGGGTGGTAGCGAGCAGTACTTC.

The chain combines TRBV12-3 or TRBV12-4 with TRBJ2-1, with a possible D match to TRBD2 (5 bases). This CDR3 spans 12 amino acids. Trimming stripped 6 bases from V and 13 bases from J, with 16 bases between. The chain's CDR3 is CASRRNGETQFF. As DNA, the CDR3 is TGTGCCAGCAGGAGAAATGGGGAGACCCAGTTCTTC.

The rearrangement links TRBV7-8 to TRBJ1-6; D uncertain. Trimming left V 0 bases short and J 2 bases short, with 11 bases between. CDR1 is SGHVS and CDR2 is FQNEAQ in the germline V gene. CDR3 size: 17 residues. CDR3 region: CASSLAGRNAYNSPLHF. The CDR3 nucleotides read TGTGCCAGCAGCTTAGCCGGGCGAAACGCCTATAATTCACCCCTCCACTTT.